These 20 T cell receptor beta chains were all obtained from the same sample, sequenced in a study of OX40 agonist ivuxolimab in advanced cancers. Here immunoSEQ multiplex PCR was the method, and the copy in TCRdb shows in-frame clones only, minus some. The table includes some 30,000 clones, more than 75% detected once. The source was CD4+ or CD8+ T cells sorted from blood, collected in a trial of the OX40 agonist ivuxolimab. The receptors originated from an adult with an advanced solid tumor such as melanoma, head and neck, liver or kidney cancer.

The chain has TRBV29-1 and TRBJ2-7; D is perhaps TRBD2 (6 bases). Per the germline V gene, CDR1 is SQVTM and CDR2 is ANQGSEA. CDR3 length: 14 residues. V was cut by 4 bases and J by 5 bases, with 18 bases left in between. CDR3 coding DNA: TGCAGCGTTGGTATCGGGGAGGTTCCGAACGAGCAGTACTTC. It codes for CSVGIGEVPNEQYF.

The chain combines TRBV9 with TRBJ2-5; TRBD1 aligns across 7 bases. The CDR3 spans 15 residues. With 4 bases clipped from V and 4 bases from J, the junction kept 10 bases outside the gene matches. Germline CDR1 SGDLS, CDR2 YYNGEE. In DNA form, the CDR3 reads TGTGCCAGCAGCACCCACAGGGGATCACGAGAGACCCAGTACTTC. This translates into CASSTHRGSRETQYF.

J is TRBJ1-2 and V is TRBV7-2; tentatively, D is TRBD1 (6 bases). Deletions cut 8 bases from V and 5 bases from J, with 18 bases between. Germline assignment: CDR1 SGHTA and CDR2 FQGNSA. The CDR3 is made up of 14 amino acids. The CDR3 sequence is CASFPLQGQYGYTF. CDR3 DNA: TGTGCCAGCTTCCCCTTACAGGGTCAGTATGGCTACACCTTC.

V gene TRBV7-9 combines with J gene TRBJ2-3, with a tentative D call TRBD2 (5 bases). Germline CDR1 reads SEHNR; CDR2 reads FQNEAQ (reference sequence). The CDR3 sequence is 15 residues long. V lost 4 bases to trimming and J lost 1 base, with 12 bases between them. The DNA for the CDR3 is TGTGCCAGCAGCTGGCCGGGGTCGGGCACAGATACGCAGTATTTT. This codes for CASSWPGSGTDTQYF.

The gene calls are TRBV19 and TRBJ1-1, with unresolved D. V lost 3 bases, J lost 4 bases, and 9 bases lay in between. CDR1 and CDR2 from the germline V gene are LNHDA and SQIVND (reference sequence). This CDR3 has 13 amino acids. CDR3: CASSIASGTEAFF. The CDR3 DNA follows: TGTGCCAGTAGTATTGCTTCGGGCACTGAAGCTTTCTTT.

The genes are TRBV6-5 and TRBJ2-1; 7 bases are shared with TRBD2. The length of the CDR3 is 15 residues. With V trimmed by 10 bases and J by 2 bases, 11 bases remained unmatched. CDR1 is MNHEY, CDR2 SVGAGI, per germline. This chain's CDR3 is CATSRRGDPYNEQFF. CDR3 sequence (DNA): TGTGCCACCTCTCGCCGGGGGGACCCCTACAATGAGCAGTTCTTC.

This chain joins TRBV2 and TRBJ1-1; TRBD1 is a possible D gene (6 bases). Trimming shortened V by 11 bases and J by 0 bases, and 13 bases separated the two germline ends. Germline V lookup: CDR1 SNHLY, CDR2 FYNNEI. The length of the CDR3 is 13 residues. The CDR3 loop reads CAGVGALNTEAFF. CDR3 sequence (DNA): TGTGCCGGCGTGGGGGCACTGAACACTGAAGCTTTCTTT.

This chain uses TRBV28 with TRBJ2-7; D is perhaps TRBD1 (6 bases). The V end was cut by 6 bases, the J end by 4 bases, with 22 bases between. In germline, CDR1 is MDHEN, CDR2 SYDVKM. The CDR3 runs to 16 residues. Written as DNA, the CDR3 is TGTGCCAGCAGATCACCTACAGGGCCAGACCCATACGAGCAGTACTTC. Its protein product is CASRSPTGPDPYEQYF.

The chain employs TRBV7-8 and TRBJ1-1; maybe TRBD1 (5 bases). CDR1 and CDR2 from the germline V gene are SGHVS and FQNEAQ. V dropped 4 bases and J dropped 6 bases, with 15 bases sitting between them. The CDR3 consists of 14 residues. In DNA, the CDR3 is TGTGCCAGCAGCTCAAGGGAGGGGAGTCCTGAAGCTTTCTTT. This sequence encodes CASSSREGSPEAFF.

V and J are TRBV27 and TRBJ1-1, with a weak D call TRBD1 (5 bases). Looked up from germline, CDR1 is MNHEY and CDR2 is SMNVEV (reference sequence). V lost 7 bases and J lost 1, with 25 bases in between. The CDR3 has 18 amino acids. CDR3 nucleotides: TGTGCCAGCACCGAGGAGGGACCCATTAACCTAGGGAACACTGAAGCTTTCTTT. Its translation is CASTEEGPINLGNTEAFF.

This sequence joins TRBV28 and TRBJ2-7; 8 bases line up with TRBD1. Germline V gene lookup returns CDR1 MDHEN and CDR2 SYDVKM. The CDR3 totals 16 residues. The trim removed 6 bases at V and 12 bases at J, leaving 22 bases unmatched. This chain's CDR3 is CASRGPLGRGLELGYF. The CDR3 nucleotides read TGTGCCAGCAGGGGCCCCCTGGGCAGGGGGCTGGAATTAGGGTACTTC.

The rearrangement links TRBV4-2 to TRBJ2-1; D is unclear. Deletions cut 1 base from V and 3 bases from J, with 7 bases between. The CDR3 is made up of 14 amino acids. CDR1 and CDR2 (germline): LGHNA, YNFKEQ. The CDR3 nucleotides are TGTGCCAGCAGCCAAGGTCCGGTCTACAATGAGCAGTTCTTC. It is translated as CASSQGPVYNEQFF.

The CDR3, as DNA: TGTGCCAGCAAAGACTCAGGGGCCGGGGAGCTGTTTTTT. As protein: CASKDSGAGELFF. V usage is TRBV6-4 and J usage is TRBJ2-2; a weak D match, TRBD1 (6 bases). The CDR3 has 13 amino acids. V lost 7 bases to trimming and J lost 6 bases, with 12 bases between them. The germline CDR1 and CDR2 sequences are MRHNA and SNTAGT.

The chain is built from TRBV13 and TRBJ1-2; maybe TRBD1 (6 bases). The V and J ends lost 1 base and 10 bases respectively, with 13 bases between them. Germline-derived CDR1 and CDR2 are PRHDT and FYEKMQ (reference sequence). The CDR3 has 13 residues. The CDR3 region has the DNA TGTGCCAGCAGCTTAGCGGGACACTTACTCTACACCTTC. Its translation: CASSLAGHLLYTF.

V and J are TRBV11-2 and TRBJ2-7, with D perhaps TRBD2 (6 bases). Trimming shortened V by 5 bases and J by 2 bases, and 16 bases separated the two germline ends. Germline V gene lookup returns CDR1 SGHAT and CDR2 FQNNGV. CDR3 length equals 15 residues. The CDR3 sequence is CASSTLGTFPYEQYF. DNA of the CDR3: TGTGCCAGCAGCACACTGGGGACTTTCCCCTACGAGCAGTACTTC.

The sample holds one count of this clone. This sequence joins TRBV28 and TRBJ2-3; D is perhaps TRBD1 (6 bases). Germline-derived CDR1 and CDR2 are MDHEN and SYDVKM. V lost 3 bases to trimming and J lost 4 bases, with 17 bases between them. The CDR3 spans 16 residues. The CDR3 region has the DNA TGTGCCAGCAGTTTTCCTAACAGGGTATTGGCAGATACGCAGTATTTT. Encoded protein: CASSFPNRVLADTQYF.

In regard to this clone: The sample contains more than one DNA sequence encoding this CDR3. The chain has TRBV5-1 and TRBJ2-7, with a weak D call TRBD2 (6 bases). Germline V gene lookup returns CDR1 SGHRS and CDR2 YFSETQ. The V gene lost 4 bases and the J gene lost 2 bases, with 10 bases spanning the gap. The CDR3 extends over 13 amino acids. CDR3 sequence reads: CASSPGLAYEQYF. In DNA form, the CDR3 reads TGCGCCAGCAGCCCGGGACTGGCCTACGAGCAGTACTTC.

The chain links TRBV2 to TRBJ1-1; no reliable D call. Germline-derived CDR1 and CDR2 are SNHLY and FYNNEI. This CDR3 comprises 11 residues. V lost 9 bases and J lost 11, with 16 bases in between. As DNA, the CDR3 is TGTGCCAGTCGGAACCCCCTGGGGGCTTTCTTT. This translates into CASRNPLGAFF.

The CDR3 is CSAPAGYEQYF. Here the CDR3 DNA reads TGCAGTGCCCCGGCCGGCTACGAGCAGTACTTC. J is TRBJ2-7 and V is TRBV20-1; D is uncertain. The germline V and J ends were trimmed by 6 bases and 3 bases, with 9 bases remaining between them. In germline, CDR1 is DFQATT, CDR2 SNEGSKA (reference sequence). This CDR3 spans 11 amino acids.

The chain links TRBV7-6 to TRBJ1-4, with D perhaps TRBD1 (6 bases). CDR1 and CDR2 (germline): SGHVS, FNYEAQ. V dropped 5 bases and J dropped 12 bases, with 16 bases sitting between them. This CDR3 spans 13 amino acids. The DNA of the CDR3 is TGTGCCAGCAGCCCTTACCCAGGGGCGGAACTGTTTTTT. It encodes CASSPYPGAELFF.